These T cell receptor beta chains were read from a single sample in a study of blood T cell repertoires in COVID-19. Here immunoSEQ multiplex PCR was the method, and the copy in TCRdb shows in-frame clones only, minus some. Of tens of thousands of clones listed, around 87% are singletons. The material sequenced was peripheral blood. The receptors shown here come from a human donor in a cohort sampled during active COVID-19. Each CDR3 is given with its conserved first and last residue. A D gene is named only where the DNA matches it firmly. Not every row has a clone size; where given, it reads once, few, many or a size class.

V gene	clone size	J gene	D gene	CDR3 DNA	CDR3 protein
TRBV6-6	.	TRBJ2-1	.	TGTGCCAGCAGTCTCGGGACATTCTCGAGGGATTACAATGAGCAGTTCTTC	CASSLGTFSRDYNEQFF
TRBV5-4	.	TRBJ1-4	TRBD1	TGTGCCAGCAGCGTGACAGGGGCCGTGGCTAATGAAAAACTGTTTTTT	CASSVTGAVANEKLFF
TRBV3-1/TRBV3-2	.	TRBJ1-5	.	TGTGCCAGCAGAAACGGGCAGCCCCAGCATTTT	CASRNGQPQHF
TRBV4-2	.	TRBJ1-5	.	TGTGCCAGCAGCCAAGAAGACGTGGGGGGGGTAGAGCCCCAGCATTTT	CASSQEDVGGVEPQHF
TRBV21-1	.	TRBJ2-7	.	TGTGCCAGCAGCAAAGTGAACAGGGGTGGCACTCGACTTTACGAGCAGTACTTC	CASSKVNRGGTRLYEQYF
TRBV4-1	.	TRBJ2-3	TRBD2	TGCGCCAGCAGCCTATGGACTAGCGGGAGAACAGATACGCAGTATTTT	CASSLWTSGRTDTQYF
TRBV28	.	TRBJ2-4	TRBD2	TGTGCCAGCAGTTCGACTAGCGTCAACAACATTCAGTACTTC	CASSSTSVNNIQYF
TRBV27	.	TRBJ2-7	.	TGTGCCAGCAGCCCGAAGGGGGGGGTCTACGAGCAGTACTTC	CASSPKGGVYEQYF
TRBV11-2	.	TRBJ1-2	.	TGTGCCAGCAGCGCTACGGGAGAGATTAGCTATGGCTACACCTTC	CASSATGEISYGYTF
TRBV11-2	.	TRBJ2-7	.	TGTGCCAGCAGCTTAGGCCCGGGGGGCATGGACGAGCAGTACTTC	CASSLGPGGMDEQYF
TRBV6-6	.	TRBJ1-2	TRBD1	TGTGCCAGCACCGATAACAGGGGACATGGCTACACCTTC	CASTDNRGHGYTF
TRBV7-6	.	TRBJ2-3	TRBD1	TGTGCCAGCAGCTTACAGGGGGATGAGAGCACAGATACGCAGTATTTT	CASSLQGDESTDTQYF
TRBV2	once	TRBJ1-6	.	TGTGCCAGCATCGCGGTGGCTGTCGCTAATTCACCCCTCCACTTT	CASIAVAVANSPLHF
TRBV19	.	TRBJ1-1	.	TGTGCCAGTAGTCAGCAGGGCTTGAACACTGAAGCTTTCTTT	CASSQQGLNTEAFF
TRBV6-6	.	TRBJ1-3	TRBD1	TGTGCCAGCAGTGACAACAGGGGGATCGGAAACACCATATATTTT	CASSDNRGIGNTIYF
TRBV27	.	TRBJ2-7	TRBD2	TGTGCCAGCGCGGGGGGCCGTTCCTACGAGCAGTACTTC	CASAGGRSYEQYF
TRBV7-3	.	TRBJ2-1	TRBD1	TGTGCCAGCAGCCCCCCGGGACAGGGGGCTATTGGGGAGCAGTTCTTC	CASSPPGQGAIGEQFF
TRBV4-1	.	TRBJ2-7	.	TGCGCCAGCAGCCAACAACTGGGACATCCATCCTACGAGCAGTACTTC	CASSQQLGHPSYEQYF
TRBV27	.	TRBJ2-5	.	TGTGCCAGCAGTTCAGAGGGGGTGAACCAAGAGACCCAGTACTTC	CASSSEGVNQETQYF
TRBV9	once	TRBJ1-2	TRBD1	TGTGCCAGCAGCGTAGAAGGACAGGGCCACTATGGCTACACCTTC	CASSVEGQGHYGYTF
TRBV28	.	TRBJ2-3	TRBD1	TGTGCCAGCAGCGCAGGGGGCGAGGGCACAGATACGCAGTATTTT	CASSAGGEGTDTQYF
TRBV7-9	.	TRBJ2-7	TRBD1	TGTGCCAGCAGCTTAGCAGGGGGCGGGTACGAGCAGTACTTC	CASSLAGGGYEQYF
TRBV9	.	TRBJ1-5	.	TGTGCCAGCAGCGTTGACGGGGGTGGGCAGCCCCAGCATTTT	CASSVDGGGQPQHF
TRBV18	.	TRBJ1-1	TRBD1	TGTGCCAGCTCACCACCGGGACAGGGTACTTTCTTT	CASSPPGQGTFF
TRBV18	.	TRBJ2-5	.	TGTGCCAGCTCACCCATCCAGGACAGCCGGGAGACCCAGTACTTC	CASSPIQDSRETQYF
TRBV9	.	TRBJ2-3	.	TGTGCCAGCAGCCCAAGGGGCGGGGAAGGCACAGATACGCAGTATTTT	CASSPRGGEGTDTQYF
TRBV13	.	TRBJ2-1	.	TGTGCCAGCAGATGGAGGGGCAGGGGGTCCAATGAGCAGTTCTTC	CASRWRGRGSNEQFF
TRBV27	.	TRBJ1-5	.	TGTGCCAGCAGTTTATGGGGAGAGGGGCCCCAGCATTTT	CASSLWGEGPQHF
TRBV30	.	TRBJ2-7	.	TGTGCCTGGAGTATGGGCGGGGCCTACGAGCAGTACTTC	CAWSMGGAYEQYF
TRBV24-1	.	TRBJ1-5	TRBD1	TGTGCCACCAGTGAACGGGACAGCATCTATAGCAATCAGCCCCAGCATTTT	CATSERDSIYSNQPQHF
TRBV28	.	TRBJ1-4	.	TGTGCCAGCAGTTTATTAGGGGTGTCAGCAACTAATGAAAAACTGTTTTTT	CASSLLGVSATNEKLFF
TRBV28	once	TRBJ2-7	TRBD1	TGTGCCAGCGGCCCCCGGACAGGGGGGGCCTACGAGCAGTACTTC	CASGPRTGGAYEQYF
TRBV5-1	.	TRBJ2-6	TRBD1	TGCGCCAGCAGCTATGGACAGGGTGGCAACGTCCTGACTTTC	CASSYGQGGNVLTF
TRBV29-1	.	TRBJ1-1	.	TGCAGCGTTGAAGATCGCAGGGTGAACACTGAAGCTTTCTTT	CSVEDRRVNTEAFF
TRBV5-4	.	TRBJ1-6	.	TGTGCCAGCAGCTTGGGGGGGGGTCTAGATCTCCTCCACTTT	CASSLGGGLDLLHF
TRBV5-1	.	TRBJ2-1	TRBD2	TGCGCCAGCAGCTTGGGACTAGCGGGGTTGAATGAGCAGTTCTTC	CASSLGLAGLNEQFF
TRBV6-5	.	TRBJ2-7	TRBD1	TGTGCCAGCAGTTACCCCACAGGGGGAGGCTCCTACGAGCAGTACTTC	CASSYPTGGGSYEQYF
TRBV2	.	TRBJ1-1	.	TGTGCCAGCAGTGAAGTTCTGCAGTCCGTGTCATCTTTCTTT	CASSEVLQSVSSFF
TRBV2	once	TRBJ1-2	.	TGTGCCACCACCGGGGTAGGCTATGGCTACACCTTC	CATTGVGYGYTF
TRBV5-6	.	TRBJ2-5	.	TGTGCCAGCAGCTTACACAGGGAAAAACAAGAGACCCAGTACTTC	CASSLHREKQETQYF
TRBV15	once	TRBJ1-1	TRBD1	TGTGCCACCAGCACACCACCCATGGCTCAGCAGACAGGGGGCCGGATGAACACTGAAGCTTTCTTT	CATSTPPMAQQTGGRMNTEAFF
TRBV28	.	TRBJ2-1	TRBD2	TGTGCCAGCAGGCGTGGCGGGAGCTCCTACAATGAGCAGTTCTTC	CASRRGGSSYNEQFF
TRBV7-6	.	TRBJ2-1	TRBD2	TGTGCCAGCAGCTTAGAGCCAGCGGGGGTGGCAAATGAGCAGTTCTTC	CASSLEPAGVANEQFF
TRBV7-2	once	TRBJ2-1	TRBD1	TGTGCCAGCAGCTTAGGTTCGGGACAGGGCTACAATGAGCAGTTCTTC	CASSLGSGQGYNEQFF
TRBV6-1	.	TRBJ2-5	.	TGTGCCAGCAGCGAAGTGAGGGCCCCCCAAGAGACCCAGTACTTC	CASSEVRAPQETQYF
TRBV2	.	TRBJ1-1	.	TGTGCCAGCAGTGTCGGGAACACTGAAGCTTTCTTT	CASSVGNTEAFF
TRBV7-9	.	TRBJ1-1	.	TGTGCCAGCAGCTCCTCCCTCCAACGGGGGGAAGCTTTCTTT	CASSSSLQRGEAFF
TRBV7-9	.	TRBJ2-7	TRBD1	TGTGCCAGCAGCGCTGGGGTAGGGGGCTTCTACGAGCAGTACTTC	CASSAGVGGFYEQYF
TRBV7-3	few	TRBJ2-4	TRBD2	TGTGCCAGCAGCTTAAGCGGCGGGAGGGCGGACATTCAGTACTTC	CASSLSGGRADIQYF
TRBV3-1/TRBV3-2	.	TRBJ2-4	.	TGTGCCAGCAGCCAACTAGCCAAAAACATTCAGTACTTC	CASSQLAKNIQYF
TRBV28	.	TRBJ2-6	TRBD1	TGTGCCAGCAGTTTAGGGAAATTGGAGACAGGGGCGAGCGGGGCCAACGTCCTGACTTTC	CASSLGKLETGASGANVLTF
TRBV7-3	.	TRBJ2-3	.	TGTGCCAGCAGCTTAGTCGGTCGGGCAGATACGCAGTATTTT	CASSLVGRADTQYF
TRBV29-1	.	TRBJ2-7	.	TGCAGCGTGATAGCGTCTGGAGGCCGGGGCGAGCAGTACTTC	CSVIASGGRGEQYF
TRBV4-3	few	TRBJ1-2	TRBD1	TGCGCCAGCAGCCAAGATCAGGGACAGGTCTATGGCTACACCTTC	CASSQDQGQVYGYTF
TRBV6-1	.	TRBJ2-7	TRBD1	TGTGCCAGCAGTGAGGGACAGAGTACCTACGAGCAGTACTTC	CASSEGQSTYEQYF
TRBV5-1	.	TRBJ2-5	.	TGCGCCAGCAGCCTGCAGGGGGGAGAGACCCAGTACTTC	CASSLQGGETQYF
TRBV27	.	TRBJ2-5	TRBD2	TGTGCCAGCAGTTCCTCGGGACTAGCGGGGGGGCTCGGAGAGACCCAGTACTTC	CASSSSGLAGGLGETQYF
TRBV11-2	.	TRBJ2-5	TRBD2	TGTGCCAGCAGCAGAGGGGTTTCTAGCGGGTCTCAAGAGACCCAGTACTTC	CASSRGVSSGSQETQYF
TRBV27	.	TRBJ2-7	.	TGTGCCAGCAGTCCCCTCTACGAGCAGTACTTC	CASSPLYEQYF
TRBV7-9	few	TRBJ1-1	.	TGTGCCAGCAGAGCTGGAGGGACTGAAGCTTTCTTT	CASRAGGTEAFF